The following is a T cell receptor beta chain sequence with its context. Losses at the gene ends were 5 bases for V and 3 bases for J; bases not matched to a gene: 13. CDR1 is LNHDA and CDR2 is SQIVND in the germline V gene (reference sequence). The CDR3 runs 18 residues. This entry is derived from a study of blood T cell repertoires in COVID-19. Whole-study context: COVID-19 samples collected from the United States, Italy and Spain covered acute and convalescent phases. From T cells, B-cell-depleted T cells, or PBMCs came the material, which was cDNA or gDNA.

In the original processing: Scientists estimated how many nucleated cells there were by amplifying reference gene primers. Sequencing used immunoSEQ multiplex PCR; TCRdb keeps in-frame clones, though not all of them. V and J calls plus clone size are reproduced from that table; the DNA served to infer D and trimming. Seen here are roughly 43,000 clones, roughly 88% observed once, and the top ten hold approximately 12%. What was sequenced was peripheral blood. This clonotype was sampled from a human donor in a cohort sampled during active COVID-19. This sequence joins TRBV19 and TRBJ1-2, with 12 bases that match TRBD1. The CDR3 bases are TGTGCCAGTAGTTCGACCTCCGGGACAGGGGGCTTGGACTATGGCTACACCTTC. Its protein product is CASSSTSGTGGLDYGYTF.